This entry is about one T cell receptor (beta chain). No cognate antigen has been identified for it. Base quality data are lacking; no much larger clone is found one base away. These data are taken from a study of blood T cell repertoires in COVID-19 (dated by TCRdb to about 2020). General notes on the study: The collaborator samples originated in the United States, Italy and Spain and spanned the acute and convalescent phases of COVID-19. The prospective study material was composed of cDNA or gDNA derived from T cells, B-cell-depleted T cells, or PBMCs. Deeply sampled blood TCRbeta repertoires from subjects exposed to, actively infected with, or recovered from COVID-19 were included in the dataset. The repertoires were released in a freely available public database intended as a resource for research on the immune response to SARS-CoV-2. The samples were drawn from the first 160 participants of the ongoing ImmuneRACE study and from some 1,300 subjects provided by 6 global collaborators. Nearly every sample came with metadata listing a de-identified subject ID, COVID-19 status, age in years and sex. Where available, HLA class I and class II types were taken from metadata supplied by the sample provider and were not determined by assay-based typing. General study outcomes and caveats: How much clinical and demographic metadata was included differed by source and by participant, and the metadata was provided uncurated.

TCRbeta CDR3 regions were amplified from genomic DNA by means of the immunoSEQ Assay, a bias-controlled multiplex PCR. The authors processed their data as follows. The number of nucleated cells in each sample was estimated from the amplification of reference gene primers within the assay. To quantify the absolute abundance of each unique TCRbeta CDR3 rearrangement, sequence reads were collapsed and filtered. Productive Simpson clonality was computed per sample as the square root of Simpson's diversity index over productive rearrangements. The clones in this table, taken by TCRdb from immuneACCESS, are in-frame only. Not every clone is retained; where verified, under half of the shortfall comes from an unresolved V gene, and the cause of the rest is unknown. V and J calls and clone size follow that table, whereas D and trimming were derived from the DNA. The sample has 350,000 to 450,000 clones on record, approximately 87% of them singletons. Over 2% of the sample is held by the ten biggest clonotypes.

One collaborating source in Seattle enrolled patients while the patients were actively infected and followed the patients over time throughout the course of disease. Each collaborating institution followed its own protocols to collect whole blood in K2EDTA tubes. Collaborator samples were shipped for TCRbeta analysis as frozen whole blood, isolated PBMCs, or DNA extracted from either sample type. V is trimmed back by 10 bases and J by 6 bases, and the junction contains 11 bases that no gene match accounts for. The CDR3 holds 15 amino acids from the cysteine to the phenylalanine. Only CDR3 DNA is held: 45 bases, read in frame from base 1. The germline V gene encodes CDR1 LGHDT and CDR2 YNNKEL (reference sequence).

The rearranged chain carries TRBV3-1 (or the pseudogene TRBV3-2) and TRBJ2-1; 11 central bases correspond to TRBD2. The receptor was isolated from a woman aged 55-69 years with COVID-19, enrolled during active disease. The sequenced sample consisted of peripheral blood. The nucleotides read TGTGCCACGACGCCGGGTAGCGGGGGGGTCAATGAGCAGTTCTTC. It translates to CATTPGSGGVNEQFF.